The rows below give T cell receptor beta chains drawn from one sample of a study of CD8+ T cells in alopecia areata. Method: immunoSEQ multiplex PCR; TCRdb's copy keeps in-frame clones and lacks some. Of about 140,000 clones in the sample, 82% were seen once. Sequenced here: CD8+ T cells sorted from blood, sampled at week 4, from a patient treated with tofacitinib. Source of these receptors: a human donor with alopecia areata. The CDR3 runs from the conserved cysteine through the conserved F or W. A D gene is named only where the DNA matches it firmly. Only some rows state a clone size, as once, few, many or a class for expanded clones.

d_call	v_call	clone_size	j_call	cdr3_nt	cdr3_aa
NA	TRBV19	NA	TRBJ2-2	TGTGCCAGTAGTATAACGTCAGGGAACACCGGGGAGCTGTTTTTT	CASSITSGNTGELFF
NA	TRBV11-2	NA	TRBJ2-3	TGTGCCAGCACCCAAGGACGACGGGCACTACCCACAGATACGCAGTATTTT	CASTQGRRALPTDTQYF
TRBD1	TRBV29-1	NA	TRBJ2-2	TGCAGCGTTGAAACGCTACAGGGGGCGGACGGGGAGCTGTTTTTT	CSVETLQGADGELFF
NA	TRBV11-2	NA	TRBJ2-7	TGTGCCAGCACCCAGGGCAGGGACACCTACGAGCAGTACTTC	CASTQGRDTYEQYF
NA	TRBV7-8	NA	TRBJ2-3	TGTGCCAGCAGCCCCCGGGGCCAGATGGGAGATACGCAGTATTTT	CASSPRGQMGDTQYF
NA	TRBV7-2	NA	TRBJ2-3	TGTGCCAGCAGCTTAGGACCGGGACACTACACAGATACGCAGTATTTT	CASSLGPGHYTDTQYF
TRBD2	TRBV7-2	NA	TRBJ2-1	TGTGCCAGCAGCTTAGAACTAGCGGGGGAGGATGAGCAGTTCTTC	CASSLELAGEDEQFF
TRBD1	TRBV2	NA	TRBJ1-1	TGTGCCAGCAGAGCTACTACAGGGGATCTGAGTGAGGCTTTCTTT	CASRATTGDLSEAFF
TRBD1	TRBV5-1	NA	TRBJ2-1	TGCGCCAGCAGCTTGGGTCAGGGACAGGCGGATGAGCAGTTCTTC	CASSLGQGQADEQFF
TRBD2	TRBV7-6	NA	TRBJ2-1	TGTGCCAGCAGCCATGGAGCGGGGGGGCCGATAAGCTCCTACAATGAGCAGTTCTTC	CASSHGAGGPISSYNEQFF
TRBD2	TRBV7-2	NA	TRBJ2-5	TGTGCCAGCAGCCAAAGCGGGGGGGCCGCAGAGACCCAGTACTTC	CASSQSGGAAETQYF
NA	TRBV7-2	NA	TRBJ2-7	TGTGCCAGCAGCTTCCGACCCCTGGGGGAGCAGTACTTC	CASSFRPLGEQYF
NA	TRBV4-1	NA	TRBJ2-1	TGCGCCAGCAGCCAAGTCCCCGGCGATGAGCAGTTCTTC	CASSQVPGDEQFF
TRBD2	TRBV4-2	NA	TRBJ2-3	TGTGCCAGCAGCCAAGAGGGACTAGACAGGGATACGCAGTATTTT	CASSQEGLDRDTQYF
TRBD1	TRBV6-5	NA	TRBJ2-2	TGTGCCAGCAGCCTTAGACAGGGAGACGGGGAGCTGTTTTTT	CASSLRQGDGELFF
TRBD2	TRBV5-4	once	TRBJ2-2	TGTGCCAGCAGCTTCCCTAGCGGGGGGATAAACACCGGGGAGCTGTTTTTT	CASSFPSGGINTGELFF
NA	TRBV10-3	once	TRBJ2-2	TGTGCCATCAGTGAGATGACAGAGACGAACACCGGGGAGCTGTTTTTT	CAISEMTETNTGELFF
NA	TRBV10-3	NA	TRBJ1-1	TGTGCCATCTCTGGGGGGCTGAACACTGAAGCTTTCTTT	CAISGGLNTEAFF
NA	TRBV7-9	NA	TRBJ2-5	TGTGCCAGCAGCTTAAAGAGGGTCGCTGCTGTACAAGAGACCCAGTACTTC	CASSLKRVAAVQETQYF
TRBD2	TRBV19	NA	TRBJ2-7	TGTGCCAGTACCTCCGGGGGGGCCTACGAGCAGTACTTC	CASTSGGAYEQYF
NA	TRBV27	NA	TRBJ1-1	TGTGCCAGCAGTCTAACAGAGCAAAATGCTTTCTTT	CASSLTEQNAFF
NA	TRBV7-9	few	TRBJ2-3	TGTGCCAGCAGCGCCCCTAGCTGGGATACGCAGTATTTT	CASSAPSWDTQYF
TRBD1	TRBV2	once	TRBJ2-3	TGTGCCAGCAGTGCAACAGGGGATTTCGGCACAGATACGCAGTATTTT	CASSATGDFGTDTQYF
TRBD1	TRBV7-2	few	TRBJ2-7	TGTGCCAGCAGCCCACTGACAGGGTCCTCCTACGAGCAGTACTTC	CASSPLTGSSYEQYF
NA	TRBV11-2	NA	TRBJ1-1	TGTGCCAGCAGCTTAGGCCACAGTGAAGCTTTCTTT	CASSLGHSEAFF
TRBD1	TRBV29-1	NA	TRBJ1-1	TGCAGCGTGGAACAGGGGCTTGGCACTGAAGCTTTCTTT	CSVEQGLGTEAFF
NA	TRBV5-1	NA	TRBJ1-3	TGCGCCAGCAGCCTCGGGATCTCTGGAAACACCATATATTTT	CASSLGISGNTIYF
NA	TRBV7-9	NA	TRBJ2-7	TGTGCCAGCAGCGGGGCCGGGCACCGGGTGGAGCAGTACTTC	CASSGAGHRVEQYF
NA	TRBV6-5	NA	TRBJ2-6	TGTGCCAGCAGTTACTCGTTAGACTCTGGGGCCAACGTCCTGACTTTC	CASSYSLDSGANVLTF
NA	TRBV5-1	NA	TRBJ2-2	TGCGCCAGCACCCTGACGGGGGAGAACACCGGGGAGCTGTTTTTT	CASTLTGENTGELFF
TRBD1	TRBV30	NA	TRBJ1-2	TGTGCCTGGAACCAACAGGGGAACTATGGCTACACCTTC	CAWNQQGNYGYTF
TRBD1	TRBV27	NA	TRBJ1-5	TGTGCCAGCAGTCAGGGGGGACAGCCCCAGCATTTT	CASSQGGQPQHF
TRBD2	TRBV30	once	TRBJ2-3	TGTGCCTGGAGTGTTAGCGGGATTAGCACAGATACGCAGTATTTT	CAWSVSGISTDTQYF
NA	TRBV10-2	few	TRBJ1-2	TGCGCCAGCAGTGAATGGACAGTTAACTATGGCTACACCTTC	CASSEWTVNYGYTF
TRBD2	TRBV6-6	once	TRBJ2-5	TGTGCCAGCAGGCTAGCGGGGGGGCTAGAGACCCAGTACTTC	CASRLAGGLETQYF
NA	TRBV6-1	NA	TRBJ2-7	TGTGCCAGCAGTGTGCTAAACCGCGCCTCCTACGAGCAGTACTTC	CASSVLNRASYEQYF
TRBD1	TRBV7-8	NA	TRBJ2-1	TGTGCCAGCAGCTTACTTAGGGACCTACCGGGACAGGGCAACGAGCAGTTCTTC	CASSLLRDLPGQGNEQFF